One sample yielded the 31 T cell receptor beta chains listed below, sequenced in a study of cytomegalovirus exposure and HLA in healthy donors. 13 Jbeta primers and 60 Vbeta primers were used for the PCR. The table came from immunoSEQ multiplex PCR; TCRdb's copy has only in-frame clones and leaves some out. The sample lists 95,000 to 100,000 clones, more than 60% occurring once. Sequencing was carried out using PBMCs. Source of these receptors: a man in his 60s in good health and CMV-seropositive.

In the case of this clone: The junction departs from the called germline gene at one end, perhaps through a read error. The J gene is TRBJ2-5, the V gene TRBV5-1; 8 bases line up with TRBD2. The CDR3 spans 13 residues. Germline V gene sequence: CDR1 SGHRS, CDR2 YFSETQ. CDR3 coding DNA: TGCGCCCGCAGCGCGGGGGGTAGTGAGACCCAGTACTTC. Protein: CARSAGGSETQYF.

The V gene is TRBV5-5, the J gene TRBJ2-2, with 11 bases identical to TRBD1. Germline values: CDR1 SGHKS, CDR2 YYEKEE (reference sequence). Germline trimming cut 5 bases from V and 4 bases from J; bases unmatched to any gene: 7. This CDR3 region has 16 residues. In DNA, the CDR3 is TGTGCCAGCAGTAAGACCGGGACAGGGGGCACCGGGGAGCTGTTTTTT. Its translation: CASSKTGTGGTGELFF.

V is TRBV27 and J is TRBJ2-2; D is ambiguous. The germline V gene encodes CDR1 MNHEY and CDR2 SMNVEV (reference sequence). V lost 3 bases to trimming and J lost 1 base, with 6 bases between them. CDR3 length equals 14 residues. The CDR3 DNA sequence: TGTGCCAGCAGTTTGCCAGAGAACACCGGGGAGCTGTTTTTT. Translating gives CASSLPENTGELFF.

V and J are TRBV2 and TRBJ1-4; a possible D gene is TRBD1 (5 bases). The V gene's germline CDR1 is SNHLY and CDR2 FYNNEI. Between the trimmed V and J ends, which lost 5 bases and 7 bases, there was a span of 17 bases. This CDR3 contains 15 residues. In nucleotides, the CDR3 is TGTGCCAGCAGTTATGTTATTGCAGGGCGTGAAAAACTGTTTTTT. Protein sequence: CASSYVIAGREKLFF.

This sequence joins TRBV6-1 and TRBJ2-2, with D tentatively TRBD1 (5 bases). V gave up 6 bases and J gave up 5 bases, with 13 bases separating them. Germline V gives CDR1 MNHNS, CDR2 SASEGT. There are 14 residues in the CDR3. This chain's CDR3 is CASSSTQGTGELFF. CDR3 nucleotide sequence: TGTGCCAGCAGCAGTACGCAGGGAACCGGGGAGCTGTTTTTT.

This chain links TRBV6-5 with TRBJ2-4, with D maybe TRBD1 (6 bases). V gave up 8 bases and J gave up 6 bases, with 17 bases separating them. Germline CDR1 reads MNHEY; CDR2 reads SVGAGI. The CDR3 has 14 amino acids. The CDR3 sequence is CASGQTGKGNIQYF. CDR3 DNA sequence: TGTGCCAGCGGCCAGACAGGCAAGGGAAACATTCAGTACTTC.

The J gene is TRBJ2-7, the V gene TRBV19; TRBD1 aligns across 9 bases. The junction had 10 bases not matched to a gene; V was cut back by 6 bases and J by 4 bases. The CDR3 is made up of 15 amino acids. Germline V gives CDR1 LNHDA, CDR2 SQIVND (reference sequence). The CDR3 loop reads CASSPDRGSIYEQYF. DNA for the CDR3: TGTGCCAGTAGCCCTGACAGGGGGTCTATATACGAGCAGTACTTC.

DNA for the CDR3: TGCGCCAGCAGCCAAGATAGGCTAGCGGGGGGCCTAGATACGCAGTATTTT. This sequence encodes CASSQDRLAGGLDTQYF. The chain carries TRBV4-1 and TRBJ2-3, with 11 bases matching TRBD2. Unmatched junction bases numbered 7, after V lost 0 bases and J lost 5 bases. Germline V gives CDR1 MGHRA, CDR2 YSYEKL. There are 17 residues in the CDR3.

This clone was observed once. The chain recombines TRBV11-2 with TRBJ2-7; D is undetermined. V was shortened by 7 bases and J by 3 bases, with 10 bases between the two germline ends. This CDR3 comprises 12 residues. From germline, CDR1 is SGHAT and CDR2 FQNNGV. The CDR3 protein is CASTISGYEQYF. CDR3 nucleotides: TGTGCCAGCACCATTTCGGGCTACGAGCAGTACTTC.

The V call is TRBV7-2, the J call TRBJ1-6, with 9 nucleotides matching TRBD1. This CDR3 comprises 16 residues. Losses at the gene ends were 4 bases for V and 9 bases for J; bases not matched to a gene: 10. Germline V gene lookup returns CDR1 SGHTA and CDR2 FQGNSA. The CDR3, as DNA: TGTGCCAGCAGCTCGCCGTCGACAGGGGGTGGTTCACCCCTCCACTTT. It yields the protein CASSSPSTGGGSPLHF.

This chain connects TRBV11-2 to TRBJ2-7; 13 positions match TRBD2. The CDR3 contains 16 residues. J was trimmed by 9 bases and V by 5 bases; bases with no gene match: 13. Germline V lookup: CDR1 SGHAT, CDR2 FQNNGV. For the CDR3, the DNA is TGTGCCAGCAGCCCCCGGACTAGCGGGGGCTTCCTTGTGCAGTACTTC. This sequence encodes CASSPRTSGGFLVQYF.

This clone was observed once. The chain joins TRBV6-6 to TRBJ2-5; D is possibly TRBD1 (6 bases). Germline V gene lookup returns CDR1 MNHNY and CDR2 SVGAGI (reference sequence). The CDR3 sequence is 14 residues long. Trimming removed 6 bases from V and 5 bases from J, with 16 bases in between. CDR3 sequence (DNA): TGTGCCAGCAGACCCCTACAGGGAGACGAGACCCAGTACTTC. Translation: CASRPLQGDETQYF.

The chain combines TRBV9 with TRBJ1-3; unclear D gene. The CDR3 sequence is 16 residues long. From germline, CDR1 is SGDLS and CDR2 YYNGEE. Trimming removed 4 bases from V and 0 bases from J, with 14 bases in between. CDR3: CASSPLGASSGNTIYF. The DNA for the CDR3 is TGTGCCAGCAGCCCACTGGGCGCCAGCTCTGGAAACACCATATATTTT. Based on the CDR3 plus reference TRBV9 and TRBJ1-3, the full variable domain is DSGVTQTPKHLITATGQRVTLRCSPRSGDLSVYWYQQSLDQGLQFLIQYYNGEERAKGNILERFSAQQFPDLHSELNLSSLELGDSALYFCASSPLGASSGNTIYFGEGSWLTVV.

The chain joins TRBV11-1 to TRBJ2-7; possibly TRBD1 for D (6 bases). Trimming pared 3 bases from V and 6 bases from J, leaving 12 bases between. In germline, CDR1 is SGHAT, CDR2 FQDESV (reference sequence). CDR3 length: 13 residues. The DNA for the CDR3 is TGTGCCAGCAGCTTTAACAGGGTGGGCGAGCAGTACTTC. This codes for CASSFNRVGEQYF.

The chain combines TRBV5-6 with TRBJ2-2, with D perhaps TRBD2 (6 bases). Germline V lookup: CDR1 SGHDT, CDR2 YYEEEE. The ends were cut back, 3 bases at V and 7 bases at J, with 19 bases in the middle. CDR3 length equals 16 residues. Written as DNA, the CDR3 is TGTGCCAGCAGCTCAGCGGTGGCCGGGAGTGGCGGGGAGCTGTTTTTT. Protein: CASSSAVAGSGGELFF.

This chain connects TRBV11-2 to TRBJ1-1, with D possibly being TRBD1 (5 bases). Germline V CDR1 and CDR2: SGHAT, FQNNGV. The CDR3 has 15 amino acids. V gave up 5 bases and J gave up 0 bases, with 13 bases separating them. The DNA of the CDR3 is TGTGCCAGCAGCACATTGACAGTCCTGAACACTGAAGCTTTCTTT. Protein: CASSTLTVLNTEAFF. Based on the CDR3 plus reference TRBV11-2 and TRBJ1-1, the full variable domain is EAGVAQSPRYKIIEKRQSVAFWCNPISGHATLYWYQQILGQGPKLLIQFQNNGVVDDSQLPKDRFSAERLKGVDSTLKIQPAKLEDSAVYLCASSTLTVLNTEAFFGQGTRLTVV.

The chain couples TRBV18 to TRBJ2-2; a possible D gene is TRBD2 (5 bases). This CDR3 is built from 15 residues. Between the trimmed V and J ends, which lost 3 bases and 0 bases, there was a span of 8 bases. Germline CDR1 is KGHSH and CDR2 is LQKENI. The CDR3 bases are TGTGCCAGCTCACCTCTAGCAACGAACACCGGGGAGCTGTTTTTT. It yields the protein CASSPLATNTGELFF.

A single count supports this clone. The gene calls are TRBV30 and TRBJ2-4; 8 positions match TRBD1. V lost 1 base, J lost 6 bases, and 5 bases stayed unmatched. Germline lookup yields CDR1 GTSNPN and CDR2 SVGIG (reference sequence). The CDR3 is 14 amino acids. The CDR3 DNA is TGTGCCTGGAGTGAAAGGACAGGGATAAACATTCAGTACTTC. Its translation is CAWSERTGINIQYF.

V is TRBV6-6 and J is TRBJ1-6; 7 bases align to TRBD1. The CDR3 is 15 amino acids. V dropped 7 bases and J dropped 5; count of bases not matched to a gene: 8. CDR1 and CDR2 from the germline V gene are MNHNY and SVGAGI (reference sequence). The CDR3 is CASITGEADNSPLHF. As DNA, the CDR3 is TGTGCCAGCATCACAGGGGAGGCGGATAATTCACCCCTCCACTTT.

The chain recombines TRBV18 with TRBJ2-7, with D tentatively TRBD1 (6 bases). The germline V gene encodes CDR1 KGHSH and CDR2 LQKENI. The CDR3 is made up of 15 amino acids. V lost 6 bases and J lost 5, with 20 bases in between. In DNA, the CDR3 is TGTGCCAGCTCCCGGACCGCGACAGGTCTCCACGAGCAGTACTTC. This codes for CASSRTATGLHEQYF.

The chain carries TRBV5-1 and TRBJ1-4; D remains ambiguous. V lost 0 bases, J lost 4 bases, and 10 bases lay in between. The CDR3 totals 15 residues. Germline V CDR1 and CDR2: SGHRS, YFSETQ. The CDR3 here is CASSLAYSFNEKLFF. DNA of the CDR3: TGCGCCAGCAGCTTGGCCTACAGCTTTAATGAAAAACTGTTTTTT. Complete variable domain (other parts from reference TRBV5-1 and TRBJ1-4): KAGVTQTPRYLIKTRGQQVTLSCSPISGHRSVSWYQQTPGQGLQFLFEYFSETQRNKGNFPGRFSGRQFSNSRSEMNVSTLELGDSALYLCASSLAYSFNEKLFFGSGTQLSVL.

The rearrangement uses TRBV14 and TRBJ1-2; 7 bases align to TRBD1. With 4 bases clipped from V and 3 bases from J, the junction kept 5 bases outside the gene matches. The CDR3 totals 14 residues. CDR1 and CDR2 from the germline V gene are SGHDN and FVKESK. In DNA form, the CDR3 reads TGTGCCAGCAGCCCACAGGGGAGAGACTATGGCTACACCTTC. Its protein product is CASSPQGRDYGYTF.

The V and J genes are TRBV11-3 and TRBJ2-5; D not resolved. Looked up from germline, CDR1 is SGHNT and CDR2 is YENEEA. This CDR3 is built from 15 residues. V lost 1 base and J 5 bases, leaving 14 bases between the germline ends. As DNA, the CDR3 is TGTGCCAGCAGCTTAGGTCCGAGGCCGACGGAGACCCAGTACTTC. Translating gives CASSLGPRPTETQYF.

This rearrangement joins TRBV9 to TRBJ1-1; D gene unclear. The V and J ends lost 3 bases and 0 bases respectively, with 9 bases between them. Germline V gives CDR1 SGDLS, CDR2 YYNGEE. The CDR3 loop spans 14 amino acids. The CDR3 DNA reads TGTGCCAGCAGCGCGACAAGATTGAACACTGAAGCTTTCTTT. Its protein is CASSATRLNTEAFF.

The gene calls are TRBV27 and TRBJ2-4; the match to TRBD2 covers 10 bases. Germline V lookup: CDR1 MNHEY, CDR2 SMNVEV (reference sequence). V gave up 8 bases and J gave up 6 bases; unmatched junction bases: 10. This CDR3 comprises 15 residues. CDR3 loop: CASRKAGGQRNIQYF. Written as DNA, the CDR3 is TGTGCCAGCCGAAAAGCGGGGGGGCAGAGAAACATTCAGTACTTC.

The gene calls are TRBV19 and TRBJ2-5, with TRBD1 matching 8 bases. The CDR3 runs to 15 residues. Germline CDR1 reads LNHDA; CDR2 reads SQIVND (reference sequence). The trim removed 6 bases at V and 4 bases at J, leaving 10 bases unmatched. CDR3 loop: CASSSTGTGGETQYF. The DNA of the CDR3 is TGTGCCAGTAGCAGCACCGGGACAGGCGGAGAGACCCAGTACTTC.

The rearrangement uses TRBV6-1 and TRBJ2-2; 8 bases are a match to TRBD1. CDR1 is MNHNS, CDR2 SASEGT, per germline. The J segment lost 6 bases and the V segment lost 7 bases, leaving 10 bases of the junction unmatched. The CDR3 consists of 15 residues. CDR3 nucleotide sequence: TGTGCCAGCACCCACCTCGCGACAGGGGCCGGGGAGCTGTTTTTT. Residues: CASTHLATGAGELFF.

The chain couples TRBV28 to TRBJ1-2, with D possibly being TRBD1 (5 bases). V was clipped by 5 bases and J by 6 bases, with 34 bases between them. Germline CDR1 MDHEN, CDR2 SYDVKM. The CDR3 is 20 amino acids. The CDR3 here is CASSETRDPGTEGPPDGYTF. The CDR3 DNA sequence: TGTGCCAGCAGTGAGACCCGTGACCCGGGTACGGAGGGGCCCCCCGATGGCTACACCTTC.

The V gene is TRBV18, the J gene TRBJ2-3; maybe TRBD1 (6 bases). The V gene's germline CDR1 is KGHSH and CDR2 LQKENI. The CDR3 totals 16 residues. Trimming pared 3 bases from V and 0 bases from J, leaving 13 bases between. The CDR3 DNA follows: TGTGCCAGCTCACCTACTAGACAGGTTAGCACAGATACGCAGTATTTT. Protein: CASSPTRQVSTDTQYF. Full variable domain (remainder filled in from reference TRBV18 and TRBJ2-3): NAGVMQNPRHLVRRRGQEARLRCSPMKGHSHVYWYRQLPEEGLKFMVYLQKENIIDESGMPKERFSAEFPKEGPSILRIQQVVRGDSAAYFCASSPTRQVSTDTQYFGPGTRLTVL.

This clone was picked up a small number of times. The chain has TRBV18 and TRBJ1-1; the D gene is possibly TRBD1 (5 bases). V dropped 3 bases and J dropped 4 bases, with 12 bases sitting between them. From germline, CDR1 is KGHSH and CDR2 LQKENI. The CDR3 consists of 14 residues. The CDR3 DNA reads as TGTGCCAGCTCACCGACCGACGGGGGCACTGAAGCTTTCTTT. It yields the protein CASSPTDGGTEAFF. The entire variable domain, with the rest obtained from reference TRBV18 and TRBJ1-1, is as follows: NAGVMQNPRHLVRRRGQEARLRCSPMKGHSHVYWYRQLPEEGLKFMVYLQKENIIDESGMPKERFSAEFPKEGPSILRIQQVVRGDSAAYFCASSPTDGGTEAFFGQGTRLTVV.

This chain joins TRBV30 and TRBJ1-5; D might be TRBD1 (5 bases). This CDR3 contains 12 residues. Germline lookup yields CDR1 GTSNPN and CDR2 SVGIG (reference sequence). V was clipped by 2 bases and J by 6 bases, with 8 bases between them. CDR3 sequence: CAWSTGSQPQHF. The CDR3 region has the DNA TGTGCCTGGAGTACAGGCAGTCAGCCCCAGCATTTT.